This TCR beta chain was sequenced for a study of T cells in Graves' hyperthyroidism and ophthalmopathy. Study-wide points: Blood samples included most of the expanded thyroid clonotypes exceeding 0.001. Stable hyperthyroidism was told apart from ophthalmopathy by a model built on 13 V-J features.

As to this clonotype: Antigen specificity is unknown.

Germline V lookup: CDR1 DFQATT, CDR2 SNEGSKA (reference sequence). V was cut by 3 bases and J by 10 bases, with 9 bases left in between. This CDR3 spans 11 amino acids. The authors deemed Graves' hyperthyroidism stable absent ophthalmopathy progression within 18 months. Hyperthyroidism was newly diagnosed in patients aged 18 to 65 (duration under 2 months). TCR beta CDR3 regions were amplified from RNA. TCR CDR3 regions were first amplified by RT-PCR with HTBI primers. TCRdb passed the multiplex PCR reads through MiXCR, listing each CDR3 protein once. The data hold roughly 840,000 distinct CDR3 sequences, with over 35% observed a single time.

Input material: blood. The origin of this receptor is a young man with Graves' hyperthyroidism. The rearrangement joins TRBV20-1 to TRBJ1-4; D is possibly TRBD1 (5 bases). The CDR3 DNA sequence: TGCAGTGCTAGGACAGCTCTAAAACTGTTTTTT. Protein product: CSARTALKLFF.